This T cell receptor beta chain was sequenced for a study of T cell responses to AZD1222 COVID-19 vaccine. Whole-study findings and limits: A mostly white British donor set with more females was recruited, and clonal diversity was possibly underestimated. Just a handful of AZD1222 recipients tested seropositive at baseline.

Sequenced by immunoSEQ multiplex PCR; TCRdb stores in-frame clones only, minus some. The sample consists of about 64,000 clones, 75% to 95% of them appearing once. Germline V gives CDR1 MGHRA, CDR2 YSYEKL. The CDR3 is made up of 15 amino acids. Trimming took 3 bases from V and 2 from J; bases not matched to a gene: 2. The count of this clone is one. Its antigen is unknown. Sequences were derived from peripheral blood, sampled 28 days after the second dose of the MenACWY control vaccine. The TCR sequence derives from an adult who received the MenACWY meningococcal vaccine as a control. The rearrangement uses TRBV4-1 and TRBJ2-7, with 12 bases aligning to TRBD2. Written as DNA, the CDR3 is TGCGCCAGCAGCCACGGACTAGCGGGACCCTACGAGCAGTACTTC. Its translation: CASSHGLAGPYEQYF.